The next 21 T cell receptor beta chains were all read from a single sample in a study of radiotherapy plus CTLA-4 blockade in lung cancer. Assay used: immunoSEQ multiplex PCR; TCRdb lists only in-frame clones, some missing. The sample records over 85,000 clones, around 88% being singletons. The material was peripheral blood, obtained from a patient treated with radiotherapy plus ipilimumab. All receptors come from a human donor with non-small cell lung cancer that progressed on radiotherapy plus ipilimumab.

This clone was observed once. The V gene is TRBV15, the J gene TRBJ2-2; 8 bases are a match to TRBD1. V shed 3 bases, J shed 4 bases, and the junction held 4 bases outside the gene matches. Germline V gene lookup returns CDR1 LNHNV and CDR2 YYDKDF (reference sequence). CDR3 size: 15 residues. Here the CDR3 DNA reads TGTGCCACCAGCAGTTGGACAGGGTCCACCGGGGAGCTGTTTTTT. It specifies CATSSWTGSTGELFF.

This chain uses TRBV19 with TRBJ1-1; TRBD1 agrees at 8 bases. The CDR3 covers 14 residues. In germline, CDR1 is LNHDA, CDR2 SQIVND (reference sequence). V was clipped by 3 bases and J by 4 bases; unmatched bases: 4. DNA of the CDR3: TGTGCCAGTAGTATCAGGACAGGGCCCACTGAAGCTTTCTTT. Its protein is CASSIRTGPTEAFF.

The gene calls are TRBV6-1 and TRBJ2-7; D is undetermined. The CDR3 sequence is 15 residues long. V was shortened by 4 bases and J by 3 bases, with 16 bases between the two germline ends. Germline assignment: CDR1 MNHNS and CDR2 SASEGT. The CDR3 coding sequence is TGTGCCAGCAGTGCCCTAAGCGTTCCTGTCTACGAGCAGTACTTC. The encoded protein is CASSALSVPVYEQYF.

The chain uses TRBV27 and TRBJ2-7; maybe TRBD2 (6 bases). Trimming removed 3 bases from V and 4 bases from J, with 16 bases in between. The CDR3 is 15 amino acids. Germline-derived CDR1 and CDR2 are MNHEY and SMNVEV (reference sequence). Here the CDR3 reads CASSFGLPSLYEQYF. The CDR3 DNA sequence: TGTGCCAGCAGTTTTGGACTACCAAGTCTTTACGAGCAGTACTTC.

The rearrangement uses TRBV19 and TRBJ2-3, with unresolved D. CDR3 length equals 13 residues. Trimming cost V 6 bases and J 0 bases, with 7 bases left between them. Per germline, CDR1 LNHDA and CDR2 SQIVND (reference sequence). Here the CDR3 DNA reads TGTGCCAGTAGCCCAAAGAGCACAGATACGCAGTATTTT. Translating it yields CASSPKSTDTQYF.

The chain combines TRBV6-6 with TRBJ2-7, with D unclear. The CDR3 spans 14 residues. Trimming removed 4 bases from V and 4 bases from J, with 14 bases in between. Germline CDR1 is MNHNY and CDR2 is SVGAGI (reference sequence). CDR3 sequence reads: CASSSAHSTYEQYF. CDR3 DNA sequence: TGTGCCAGCAGTTCCGCCCACTCAACATACGAGCAGTACTTC.

The V and J genes are TRBV10-2 and TRBJ2-7, with a weak D call TRBD1 (5 bases). V dropped 2 bases and J dropped 1 base, with 9 bases sitting between them. CDR1 and CDR2 (germline): WSHSY, SAAADI. The CDR3 length is 14 residues. The CDR3, as DNA: TGCGCCAGCAGTGAGAGGGGCACGTCCTACGAGCAGTACTTC. It is translated as CASSERGTSYEQYF.

This chain connects TRBV5-6 to TRBJ2-7, with no clear D. In germline, CDR1 is SGHDT, CDR2 YYEEEE. CDR3 length equals 15 residues. Trimming took 4 bases from V and 1 from J, leaving 15 bases between them. CDR3 DNA: TGTGCCAGCAGCCCCTCCCCCAGGTCATCCTACGAGCAGTACTTC. Protein: CASSPSPRSSYEQYF.

The count of this clone is one. The CDR3 is CASRSRGWSSPLHF. The CDR3 bases are TGTGCCAGCAGATCTCGGGGGTGGTCATCACCCCTCCACTTT. This rearrangement joins TRBV27 to TRBJ1-6; TRBD1 is a possible D gene (5 bases). The CDR3 loop spans 14 amino acids. V was shortened by 6 bases and J by 10 bases, with 16 bases between the two germline ends. CDR1 and CDR2 from the germline V gene are MNHEY and SMNVEV (reference sequence).

The rearrangement joins TRBV4-1 to TRBJ2-7; 11 positions agree with TRBD2. From germline, CDR1 is MGHRA and CDR2 YSYEKL. The CDR3 is 18 residues long. The trim removed 0 bases at V and 1 base at J, leaving 8 bases unmatched. In DNA form, the CDR3 reads TGCGCCAGCAGCCAAGATTGGGGGACTAGCGGATTGTCCTACGAGCAGTACTTC. It encodes CASSQDWGTSGLSYEQYF.

The chain carries TRBV18 and TRBJ2-2; D uncertain. In germline, CDR1 is KGHSH, CDR2 LQKENI. Trimming left V 3 bases short and J 1 base short, with 6 bases between. This CDR3 has 14 amino acids. The chain's CDR3 is CASSPSMNTGELFF. CDR3 bases: TGTGCCAGCTCACCGTCGATGAACACCGGGGAGCTGTTTTTT.

This chain connects TRBV7-9 to TRBJ2-1; D is possibly TRBD2 (7 bases). Between the trimmed V and J ends, which lost 5 bases and 12 bases, there was a span of 20 bases. The CDR3 extends over 14 amino acids. In germline, CDR1 is SEHNR, CDR2 FQNEAQ (reference sequence). The CDR3 bases are TGTGCCAGCAGCCACGAGGCGGGAGTACAGGGGCAGTTCTTC. Protein sequence: CASSHEAGVQGQFF.

V usage is TRBV2 and J usage is TRBJ2-1, with a tentative D call TRBD2 (5 bases). Per the germline V gene, CDR1 is SNHLY and CDR2 is FYNNEI. Trimming cost V 10 bases and J 0 bases, with 16 bases left between them. This CDR3 spans 15 amino acids. The CDR3 protein is CATKKGDSSYNEQFF. As DNA, the CDR3 is TGTGCCACCAAGAAGGGAGATTCCTCCTACAATGAGCAGTTCTTC.

The genes are TRBV7-2 and TRBJ2-1, with D uncertain. The CDR3 spans 14 residues. Germline V gene data show CDR1 as SGHTA and CDR2 as FQGNSA. Trimming pared 5 bases from V and 0 bases from J, leaving 8 bases between. This CDR3 is CASSGRSSYNEQFF. The CDR3 nucleotides read TGTGCCAGCAGCGGGCGGAGCTCCTACAATGAGCAGTTCTTC.

The chain joins TRBV6-6 to TRBJ1-1, with a tentative D call TRBD1 (5 bases). This CDR3 contains 15 residues. V lost 2 bases to trimming and J lost 0 bases, with 10 bases between them. The germline V gene has CDR1 MNHNY and CDR2 SVGAGI (reference sequence). CDR3 DNA: TGTGCCAGCAGTTACGGGACCCGAATGAACACTGAAGCTTTCTTT. Amino acids: CASSYGTRMNTEAFF.

The CDR3 loop is CASSLPPGPEQYF. CDR3 sequence (DNA): TGTGCCAGCAGCCTCCCCCCAGGGCCCGAGCAGTACTTC. The genes are TRBV27 and TRBJ2-7, with D possibly being TRBD1 (5 bases). Trimming stripped 6 bases from V and 6 bases from J, with 15 bases between. The CDR3 is 13 residues long. Germline CDR1 MNHEY, CDR2 SMNVEV (reference sequence).

The CDR3 DNA reads as TGTGCCAGCAGCCAAGATCCGGGGGACTACAATGAGCAGTTCTTC. This codes for CASSQDPGDYNEQFF. The chain uses TRBV4-2 and TRBJ2-1, with D possibly TRBD2 on 6 matching bases. Trimming stripped 0 bases from V and 3 bases from J, with 9 bases between. Germline V gives CDR1 LGHNA, CDR2 YNFKEQ. This CDR3 contains 15 residues.

This clone was detected once. The chain couples TRBV15 to TRBJ1-5; unclear D gene. The CDR3 runs 12 residues. Trimming pared 1 base from V and 8 bases from J, leaving 6 bases between. The germline V gene has CDR1 LNHNV and CDR2 YYDKDF (reference sequence). The CDR3 coding sequence is TGTGCCACCAGCAGAGTGGGTGAGCCCCAGCATTTT. This sequence encodes CATSRVGEPQHF.

The V and J genes are TRBV5-1 and TRBJ1-6, with TRBD1 as a possible D gene (5 bases). CDR3 length: 15 amino acids. V dropped 0 bases and J dropped 14 bases, with 18 bases sitting between them. Germline lookup yields CDR1 SGHRS and CDR2 YFSETQ. CDR3 loop: CASSLGDGLPPTLHF. The CDR3 DNA is TGCGCCAGCAGCTTGGGGGACGGACTCCCCCCCACCCTCCACTTT.

This clone was observed a few times. The chain recombines TRBV7-6 with TRBJ2-1; tentative D call: TRBD2 (6 bases). Germline V gene sequence: CDR1 SGHVS, CDR2 FNYEAQ. Trimming left V 4 bases short and J 9 bases short, with 19 bases between. CDR3 size: 15 residues. The CDR3 nucleotides are TGTGCCAGCAGCTCGGGACTCGGAGGCGGTGTTGAGCAGTTCTTC. Protein sequence: CASSSGLGGGVEQFF. The full variable domain, completed using reference TRBV7-6 and TRBJ2-1, is GAGVSQSPRYKVTKRGQDVALRCDPISGHVSLYWYRQALGQGPEFLTYFNYEAQQDKSGLPNDRFSAERPEGSISTLTIQRTEQRDSAMYRCASSSGLGGGVEQFFGPGTRLTVL.

CDR3 protein: CASTLGQWGYYGYTF. CDR3 DNA: TGTGCCAGTACCCTAGGACAATGGGGGTACTATGGCTACACCTTC. The chain carries TRBV19 and TRBJ1-2, with D maybe TRBD1 (5 bases). Germline CDR1 LNHDA, CDR2 SQIVND (reference sequence). The CDR3 contains 15 residues. The V end was cut by 7 bases, the J end by 3 bases, with 18 bases between.